The clone carrying this TCR beta chain was detected a few times. As yet, its antigen is unknown. This entry comes from a study of CD8+ T cells in alopecia areata. Study-level results: Scalp lesions, especially in alopecia totalis/universalis, had higher clonality than normal scalp.

Individuals with alopecia areata gave both lesional scalp punch biopsies and peripheral blood for collection. Extracted from the samples, RNA was reverse transcribed into cDNA to serve as the sequencing template. TCRdb keeps only in-frame clones here, not all; method: immunoSEQ multiplex PCR. Altogether more than 85,000 clones are present, roughly 42% being singletons, with the ten largest covering about 0.79%. Per the germline V gene, CDR1 is SGHKS and CDR2 is YYEKEE (reference sequence). CDR3 length equals 16 residues. V lost 0 bases, J lost 5 bases, and 7 bases stayed unmatched. The sequencing input was CD4+ T cells sorted from blood. The rearrangement links TRBV5-5 to TRBJ2-2, with TRBD1 identical over 7 bases. The sequence was collected from a human donor with alopecia areata. CDR3 nucleotides: TGTGCCAGCAGCTTGGATCCCGGGACAGCGACCGGGGAGCTGTTTTTT. Translated: CASSLDPGTATGELFF. Full variable domain (rest looked up from reference TRBV5-5 and TRBJ2-2): DAGVTQSPTHLIKTRGQQVTLRCSPISGHKSVSWYQQVLGQGPQFIFQYYEKEERGRGNFPDRFSARQFPNYSSELNVNALLLGDSALYLCASSLDPGTATGELFFGEGSRLTVL.